The entry below describes one T cell receptor (beta chain). TCRdb's table, derived via immunoSEQ multiplex PCR, lists solely in-frame clones and lacks some. Of over 50,000 clones listed, 92% are singletons. This entry comes from a study of T cell changes during pregnancy in multiple sclerosis. Germline V lookup: CDR1 SGHTA, CDR2 FQGTGA. Trimming removed 5 bases at V and 2 bases at J, with 14 bases between. The CDR3 is 15 amino acids. The specimen comprised CD4+ T cells from peripheral blood mononuclear cells, sampled after pregnancy. This chain uses TRBV7-3 with TRBJ2-3, with D possibly being TRBD1 (6 bases). The receptor was isolated from a female donor with multiple sclerosis, enrolled in a pregnancy study. CDR3 DNA: TGTGCCAGCAGCAAAACAGGGCTCCCCACAGATACGCAGTATTTT. Translation gives CASSKTGLPTDTQYF.